This T cell receptor beta chain was obtained from a study of OX40 agonist ivuxolimab in advanced cancers. This CDR3 comprises 14 residues. The ends were cut back, 4 bases at V and 6 bases at J, with 10 bases in the middle. CDR1 is SEHNR and CDR2 is FQNEAQ in the germline V gene (reference sequence). The table came from immunoSEQ multiplex PCR; TCRdb's copy has only in-frame clones and leaves some out. The sample shows about 69,000 clones, roughly 87% of them seen only once. This rearrangement joins TRBV7-9 to TRBJ1-6; D is uncertain. The specimen was CD4+ or CD8+ T cells sorted from blood, collected in a trial of the OX40 agonist ivuxolimab. This clonotype originated in an adult with an advanced solid tumor such as melanoma, head and neck, liver or kidney cancer. Written as DNA, the CDR3 is TGTGCCAGCAGCTCCTCCCCTAGTAATTCACCCCTCCACTTT. This gives the protein CASSSSPSNSPLHF.